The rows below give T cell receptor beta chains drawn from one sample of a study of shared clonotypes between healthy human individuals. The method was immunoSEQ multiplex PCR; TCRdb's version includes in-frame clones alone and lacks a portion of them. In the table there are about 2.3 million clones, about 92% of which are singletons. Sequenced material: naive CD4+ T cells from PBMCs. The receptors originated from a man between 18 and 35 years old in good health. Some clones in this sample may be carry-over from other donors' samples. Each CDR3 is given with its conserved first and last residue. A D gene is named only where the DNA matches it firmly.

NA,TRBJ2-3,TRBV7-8,CASSLDGGTQYF
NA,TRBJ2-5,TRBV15,CATSRDRSTETQYF
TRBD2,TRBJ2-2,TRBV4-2,CASSQDQAGEATGELFF
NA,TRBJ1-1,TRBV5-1,CASSLVQGTYTEAFF
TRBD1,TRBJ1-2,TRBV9,CASSVGQGDGYTF
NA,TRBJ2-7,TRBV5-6,CASSLRTISYEQYF
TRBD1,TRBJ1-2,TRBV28,CASSHRGGGYTF
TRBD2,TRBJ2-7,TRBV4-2,CASSQDLAGVGYEQYF
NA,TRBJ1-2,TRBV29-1,CSVERAGYGYTF
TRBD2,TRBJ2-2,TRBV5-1,CASRRLAGDGAGELFF
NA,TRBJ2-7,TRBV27,CASSLSPRGYEQYF
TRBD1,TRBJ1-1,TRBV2,CASRVGQGITEAFF
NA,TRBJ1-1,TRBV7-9,CASSLAAVTEAFF
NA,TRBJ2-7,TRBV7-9,CASRPLWGLAERTSYEQYF
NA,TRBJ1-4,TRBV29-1,CSVRRANEKLFF
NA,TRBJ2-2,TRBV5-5,CASISGPRGELFF
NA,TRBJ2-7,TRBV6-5,CASTRDQTYEQYF
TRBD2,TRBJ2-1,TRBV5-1,CASSLAGGILAVNNEQFF
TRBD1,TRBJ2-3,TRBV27,CASAQSGTGGADTQYF
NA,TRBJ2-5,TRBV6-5,CASSLRAGQETQYF
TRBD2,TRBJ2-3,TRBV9,CASSKLGGRASDTQYF
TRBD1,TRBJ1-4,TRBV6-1,CASSPGQINEKLFF
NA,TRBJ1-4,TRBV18,CASSLSGRANEKLFF
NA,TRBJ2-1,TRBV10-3,CAISVSSYNEQFF
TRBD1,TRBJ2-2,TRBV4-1,CASRRTGDTGELFF
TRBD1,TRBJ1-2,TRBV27,CASSLRGQGGLANYGYTF
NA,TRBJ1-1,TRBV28,CASRGGGAVTEAFF
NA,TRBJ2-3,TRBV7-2,CASRQDRRTDTQYF
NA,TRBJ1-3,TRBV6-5,CASSSDSRSGNTIYF
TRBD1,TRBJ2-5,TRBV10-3,CAISESSGGGQTQYF
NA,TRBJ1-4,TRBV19,CASSEQVNEKLFF
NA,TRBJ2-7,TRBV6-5,CASRRASRSYEQYF
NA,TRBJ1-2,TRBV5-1,CASSLEGQGIGGYTF
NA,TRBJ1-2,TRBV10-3,CAISESGSPYGYTF
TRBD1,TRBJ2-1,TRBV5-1,CASSISGGGYNEQFF
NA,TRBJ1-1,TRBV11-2,CASSPYTAGMAFF
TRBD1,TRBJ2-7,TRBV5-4,CASSYRDRVSYEQYF
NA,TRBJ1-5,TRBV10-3,CAISELGAQNQPQHF
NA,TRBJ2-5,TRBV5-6,CASSAAGESGSETQYF
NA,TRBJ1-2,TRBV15,CATSRGFRGDGYTF
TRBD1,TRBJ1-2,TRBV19,CASSIGTGTGYTF
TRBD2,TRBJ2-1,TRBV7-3,CASSQGLAGYNEQFF
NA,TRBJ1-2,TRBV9,CASSRMGGGYTF
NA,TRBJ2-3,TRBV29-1,CSVTLIATDTQYF
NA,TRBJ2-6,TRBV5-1,CASSLGWHSGANVLTF
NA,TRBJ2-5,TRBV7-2,CASSLRASPGGETQYF
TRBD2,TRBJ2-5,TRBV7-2,CASSLEGLAAVETQYF
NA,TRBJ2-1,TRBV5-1,CASSLQGGLYNEQFF
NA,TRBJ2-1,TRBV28,CASGLRYNEQFF
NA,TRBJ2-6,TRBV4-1,CASSQVGASGANVLTF
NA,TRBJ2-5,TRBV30,CALGRETQYF
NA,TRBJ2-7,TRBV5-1,CASSSFPGLSYEQYF
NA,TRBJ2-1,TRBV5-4,CASSPRAEDYNEQFF
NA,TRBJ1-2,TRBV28,CASRTGQLGDGYTF
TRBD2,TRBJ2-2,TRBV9,CASSVSGSAGELFF
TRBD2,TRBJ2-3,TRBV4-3,CASSPRTSGTDTQYF
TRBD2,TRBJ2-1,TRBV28,CASSLEGLAGREQFF
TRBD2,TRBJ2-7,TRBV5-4,CASSIRTSGRSYEQYF
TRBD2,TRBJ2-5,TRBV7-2,CASSAQLAGVGPRGTQYF